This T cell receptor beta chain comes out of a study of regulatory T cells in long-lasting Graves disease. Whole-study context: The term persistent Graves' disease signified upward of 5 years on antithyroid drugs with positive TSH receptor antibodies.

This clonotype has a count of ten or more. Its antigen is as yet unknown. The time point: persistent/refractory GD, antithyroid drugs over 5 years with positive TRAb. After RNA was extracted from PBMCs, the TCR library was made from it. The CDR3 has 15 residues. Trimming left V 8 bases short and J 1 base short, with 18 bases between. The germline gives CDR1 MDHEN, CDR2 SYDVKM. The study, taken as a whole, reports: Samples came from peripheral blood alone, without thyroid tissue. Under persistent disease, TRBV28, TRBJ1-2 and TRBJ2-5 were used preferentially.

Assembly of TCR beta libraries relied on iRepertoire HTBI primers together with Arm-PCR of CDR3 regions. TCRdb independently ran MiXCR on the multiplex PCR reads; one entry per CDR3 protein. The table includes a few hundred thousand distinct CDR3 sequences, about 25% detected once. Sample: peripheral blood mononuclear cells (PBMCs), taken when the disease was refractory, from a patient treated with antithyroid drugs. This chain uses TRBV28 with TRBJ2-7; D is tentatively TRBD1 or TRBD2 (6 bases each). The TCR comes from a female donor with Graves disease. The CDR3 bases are TGTGCCAGCCCTCCTGCCAGGGGAGGTTCCTACGAGCAGTACTTC. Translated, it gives CASPPARGGSYEQYF.